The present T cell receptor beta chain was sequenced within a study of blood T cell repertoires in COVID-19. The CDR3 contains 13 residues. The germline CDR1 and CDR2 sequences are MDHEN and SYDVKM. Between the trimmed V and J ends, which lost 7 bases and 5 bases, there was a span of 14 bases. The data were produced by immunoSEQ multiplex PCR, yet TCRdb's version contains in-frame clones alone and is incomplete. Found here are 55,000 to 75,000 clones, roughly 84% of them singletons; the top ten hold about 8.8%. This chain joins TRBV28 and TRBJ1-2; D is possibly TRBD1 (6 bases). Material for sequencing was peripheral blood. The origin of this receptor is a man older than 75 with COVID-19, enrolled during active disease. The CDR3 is CASTLSRGYGYTF. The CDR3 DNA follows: TGTGCCAGCACCTTATCCAGGGGATATGGCTACACCTTC.